This T cell receptor beta chain is from a study of T cells in Graves' hyperthyroidism and ophthalmopathy. Study context: Specimen type is peripheral blood, collected at initial diagnosis prior to any treatment. Overall study results and limits: In the blood, most expanded thyroid clonotypes above 0.001 appeared as well.

In its sample, this clonotype was seen many times. Its specificity is unknown. With V trimmed by 4 bases and J by 13 bases, 21 bases remained unmatched. This CDR3 has 19 amino acids. Germline CDR1 and CDR2: SGHAT and FQNNGV. Researchers amplified the TCR beta CDR3 regions from RNA transcripts. During a first-round RT-PCR of the TCR CDR3, the HTBI primer set was used. MiXCR, applied by TCRdb to the multiplex PCR reads, yields one record per CDR3 protein. The table has under 300,000 distinct CDR3 sequences, approximately 15% seen once. Recently diagnosed hyperthyroidism of less than 2 months' duration affected patients aged 18 to 65. Ahead of any ophthalmopathy symptoms, the blood sample was obtained at the first diagnosis of hyperthyroidism.

The TCR was taken from a woman aged 40 to 49 with Graves' hyperthyroidism that later progressed to Graves' ophthalmopathy. The chain carries TRBV11-2 and TRBJ2-5, with 16 bases lining up with TRBD2. The source material was blood. This CDR3 is CASSSVKTIPGTSGRGLYF. The CDR3 region has the DNA TGTGCCAGCAGCTCCGTCAAAACAATCCCCGGGACTAGCGGGAGGGGTCTGTACTTC.